The next 6 T cell receptor beta chains were all read from a single sample in a study of CD8 T cells in ankylosing spondylitis. Their recognized antigens are unknown. Each CDR3 protein is one row after TCRdb ran MiXCR on the 5' RACE reads. There are hundreds of thousands of distinct CDR3 sequences in the sample; approximately 11% occur only once, and under 7.5% lies in the top ten. Whole-study results and caveats: A TCR beta motif of eight highly homologous variants appeared characteristic of ankylosing spondylitis blood.

The source material was blood, either unsorted or a sorted T cell fraction (not recorded which). Receptors originate from a male donor with ankylosing spondylitis.

CDR3: CASSSLSHTEAFF. In DNA form, the CDR3 reads TGCGCCAGCAGCTCCCTTTCCCACACTGAAGCTTTCTTT. This chain connects TRBV5-1 to TRBJ1-1; no clear D. The CDR3 loop spans 13 amino acids. Per the germline V gene, CDR1 is SGHRS and CDR2 is YFSETQ. With 3 bases removed from V and 3 bases from J, the gap between germline ends came to 9 bases.

The V call is TRBV27, the J call TRBJ2-1; 7 nucleotides line up with TRBD2. CDR3 size: 15 residues. Trimming cost V 2 bases and J 5 bases; bases outside gene matches: 6. Germline V CDR1 and CDR2: MNHEY, SMNVEV (reference sequence). The DNA of the CDR3 is TGTGCCAGCAGTTTAAGGCTAGCGGATAACAATGAGCAGTTCTTC. This codes for CASSLRLADNNEQFF.

V gene TRBV12-3 or TRBV12-4 combines with J gene TRBJ2-1, with TRBD1 identical over 7 bases. There are 13 residues in the CDR3. After removal of 6 bases from V and 10 bases from J, the junction contained 9 bases not matched to a gene. The CDR3 protein is CASSYGTVYEQFF. In DNA form, the CDR3 reads TGTGCCAGCAGCTACGGGACAGTGTACGAGCAGTTCTTC.

This clonotype was observed a few times. The genes are TRBV19 and TRBJ2-5, with D unresolved. The germline gives CDR1 LNHDA, CDR2 SQIVND (reference sequence). This CDR3 has 12 amino acids. Deletions cut 2 bases from V and 4 bases from J, with 5 bases between. The CDR3 is CASSIPTETQYF. Written as DNA, the CDR3 is TGTGCCAGTAGTATACCTACAGAGACCCAGTACTTC.

The V call is TRBV12-3 or TRBV12-4, the J call TRBJ2-5; no firm D call. Trimming took off 3 bases at V and 6 bases at J, with 2 bases between the two ends. The CDR3 length is 10 residues. For the CDR3, the DNA is TGTGCCAGCAGTTTGAAGACCCAGTACTTC. It codes for CASSLKTQYF.

This clonotype has a handful of counts. This sequence joins TRBV7-9 and TRBJ2-4; no firm D call. Trimming removed 5 bases at V and 0 bases at J, with 8 bases between. CDR1 is SEHNR, CDR2 FQNEAQ, per germline (reference sequence). The CDR3 sequence is 14 residues long. CDR3 nucleotide sequence: TGTGCCAGCAGCAAGACACAAGCCAAAAACATTCAGTACTTC. Translating gives CASSKTQAKNIQYF.